Sequencing of this T cell receptor (beta chain) was carried out in a study of blood T cells in healthy people across ages. This clonotype showed up just a few times. Its antigen is still unknown. Study-level results: Unknown CMV status may confound age-related changes in expanded clones. When set beside aged donors, long-lived donors presented more naive CD4+ cells and higher diversity.

V lost 4 bases, J lost 2 bases, and 27 bases lay in between. The V gene's germline CDR1 is DFQATT and CDR2 SNEGSKA (reference sequence). The CDR3 extends over 19 amino acids. Primed by a sample-barcoded 5' primer and a J-beta primer mix, a second PCR proceeded for about 6 to 12 cycles. Each CDR3 protein is one row after TCRdb ran MiXCR on the 5' RACE reads. The sample shows about 1.7 million distinct CDR3 sequences, roughly 28% of them seen only once. The TCR sequence derives from a woman under 40 in good health. Sequencing was carried out using blood. This rearrangement joins TRBV20-1 to TRBJ1-5, with D perhaps matching TRBD1 (5 bases). The CDR3 DNA sequence: TGCAGTGCTACTGACCCCGGTGAGACGACGGGGGGAGGCAATCAGCCCCAGCATTTT. This translates into CSATDPGETTGGGNQPQHF.